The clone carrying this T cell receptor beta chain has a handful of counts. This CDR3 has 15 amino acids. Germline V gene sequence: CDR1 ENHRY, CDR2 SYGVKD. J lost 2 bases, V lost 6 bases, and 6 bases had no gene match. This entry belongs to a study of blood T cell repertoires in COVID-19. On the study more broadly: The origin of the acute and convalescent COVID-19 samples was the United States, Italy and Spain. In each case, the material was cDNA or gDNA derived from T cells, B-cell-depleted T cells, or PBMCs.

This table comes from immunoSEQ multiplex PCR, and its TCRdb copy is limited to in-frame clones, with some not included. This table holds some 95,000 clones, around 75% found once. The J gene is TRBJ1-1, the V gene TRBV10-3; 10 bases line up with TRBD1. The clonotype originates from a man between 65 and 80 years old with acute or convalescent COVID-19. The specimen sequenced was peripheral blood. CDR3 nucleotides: TGTGCCATCAGCACCGGGACAGGGGTTAACACTGAAGCTTTCTTT. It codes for CAISTGTGVNTEAFF.